The T cell receptor (beta chain) described here comes from a study of monozygotic twins with inflammatory bowel disease. TCRdb re-called the 5' RACE reads and gives one entry per CDR3 protein, without DNA. The listing contains fewer than 550,000 distinct CDR3 sequences. Study outcomes and limitations: Varied immunosuppressive treatments among patients may have increased repertoire variability.

Worth noting for this clonotype: Antigen specificity is unknown.

The CDR3 loop spans 13 amino acids. CDR1 MNHNY and CDR2 SVGAGI come from the germline V gene (reference sequence). The rearrangement uses TRBV6-6 and TRBJ1-6; TCRdb selects TRBD1, and the lack of DNA leaves this call unchecked. Input material: blood. The receptor was derived from a human donor with ulcerative colitis or Crohn's disease, or a healthy co-twin of an affected twin (not recorded which). The chain's CDR3 is CASTEQGGSPLHF.